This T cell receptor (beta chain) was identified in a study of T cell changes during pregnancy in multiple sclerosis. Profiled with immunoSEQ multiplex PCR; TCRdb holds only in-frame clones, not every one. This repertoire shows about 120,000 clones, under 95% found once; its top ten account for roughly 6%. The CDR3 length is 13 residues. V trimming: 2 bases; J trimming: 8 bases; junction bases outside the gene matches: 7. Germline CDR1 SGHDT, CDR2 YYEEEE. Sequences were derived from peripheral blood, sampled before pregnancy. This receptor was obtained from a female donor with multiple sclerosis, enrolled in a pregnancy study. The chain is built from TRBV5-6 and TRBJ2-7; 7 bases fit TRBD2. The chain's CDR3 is CASSFKGRDQQYF. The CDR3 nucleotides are TGTGCCAGCAGCTTTAAAGGGAGGGACCAGCAGTACTTC. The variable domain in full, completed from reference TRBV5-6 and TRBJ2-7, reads DAGVTQSPTHLIKTRGQQVTLRCSPKSGHDTVSWYQQALGQGPQFIFQYYEEEERQRGNFPDRFSGHQFPNYSSELNVNALLLGDSALYLCASSFKGRDQQYFGPGTRLTVT.